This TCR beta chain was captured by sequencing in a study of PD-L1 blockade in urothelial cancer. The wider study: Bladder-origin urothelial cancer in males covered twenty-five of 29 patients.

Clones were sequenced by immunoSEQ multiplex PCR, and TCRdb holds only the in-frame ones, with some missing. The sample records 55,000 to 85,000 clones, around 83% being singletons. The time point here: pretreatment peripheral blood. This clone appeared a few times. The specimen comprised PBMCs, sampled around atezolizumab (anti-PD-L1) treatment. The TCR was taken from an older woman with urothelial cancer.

The CDR3 reads CASSIAGGPTEQFF. DNA of the CDR3: TGTGCCAGTAGTATAGCGGGAGGGCCTACTGAGCAGTTCTTC. The genes are TRBV19 and TRBJ2-1; 8 bases line up with TRBD2. The J segment lost 9 bases and the V segment lost 1 base, leaving 5 bases of the junction unmatched. The CDR3 covers 14 residues. Per the germline V gene, CDR1 is LNHDA and CDR2 is SQIVND (reference sequence).